A single sample gave rise to the 5 T cell receptor beta chains below, sequenced in a study of OX40 agonist ivuxolimab in advanced cancers. The table came from immunoSEQ multiplex PCR; TCRdb's copy has only in-frame clones and leaves some out. The sample comprises under 150,000 clones, about nine tenths of which are singletons, and 1.1% rests with the top ten. The source was CD4+ or CD8+ T cells sorted from blood, collected in a trial of the OX40 agonist ivuxolimab. These receptors came from an adult with an advanced solid tumor such as melanoma, head and neck, liver or kidney cancer.

The rearrangement uses TRBV7-6 and TRBJ2-7, with 8 nucleotides matching TRBD1. Germline V lookup: CDR1 SGHVS, CDR2 FNYEAQ. The CDR3 is made up of 15 amino acids. Unmatched junction bases numbered 8, after V lost 4 bases and J lost 3 bases. CDR3 bases: TGTGCCAGCAGCTCACGTCCGGACAGGGTCTACGAGCAGTACTTC. As protein: CASSSRPDRVYEQYF.

The chain combines TRBV6-5 with TRBJ2-7; D is perhaps TRBD1 (6 bases). Trimming stripped 2 bases from V and 3 bases from J, with 17 bases between. Per the germline V gene, CDR1 is MNHEY and CDR2 is SVGAGI. The CDR3 runs 16 residues. CDR3 in amino acids: CASSYRQPYRDYEQYF. The CDR3, as DNA: TGTGCCAGCAGTTACAGGCAGCCCTACAGGGACTACGAGCAGTACTTC.

V gene TRBV27 combines with J gene TRBJ2-1, with D hard to call. V lost 6 bases and J 5 bases, leaving 17 bases between the germline ends. The CDR3 has 15 residues. Germline CDR1 and CDR2: MNHEY and SMNVEV (reference sequence). Here the CDR3 reads CASSSTSPWDNEQFF. CDR3 DNA sequence: TGTGCCAGCAGCTCTACCTCCCCGTGGGACAATGAGCAGTTCTTC.

The CDR3 nucleotides are TGTGCCAGCAGCTTAGTGGCGGGCCTGAACACTGAAGCTTTCTTT. It codes for CASSLVAGLNTEAFF. This sequence joins TRBV7-2 and TRBJ1-1; D not resolved. CDR3 length: 15 residues. CDR1 SGHTA and CDR2 FQGNSA come from the germline V gene. The V end was cut by 1 base, the J end by 0 bases, with 9 bases between.

This sequence joins TRBV11-2 and TRBJ2-1; 7 nucleotides match TRBD2. CDR3 length: 15 residues. V dropped 3 bases and J dropped 3; count of bases not matched to a gene: 5. Germline assignment: CDR1 SGHAT and CDR2 FQNNGV. CDR3 in amino acids: CASSFAGVNYNEQFF. The CDR3 bases are TGTGCCAGCAGCTTCGCGGGAGTTAACTACAATGAGCAGTTCTTC.